Sequencing of this T cell receptor (beta chain) was carried out in a study of T cells after yellow fever vaccination (dated by TCRdb to between 2018 and 2020). Broadly, across the study: Libraries from fractions with low cell numbers were prepared with the SMART-Seq v4 Ultra Low Input RNA kit. Two healthy male donors, one aged 18 to 30 and one aged 30 to 40 years, made up the cohort. To track T-cell clones before and after primary and booster YFV17D yellow fever vaccination, bulk TCR alpha and beta repertoires were sequenced longitudinally. Blood samples were taken at several timepoints before and after primary and secondary immunization, and bulk PBMC replicates and cell subsets were isolated.

As for this clonotype: Which antigen it targets is not known. Within one base of it there is no much larger clone, and no base qualities were kept.

On the study overall, not on this receptor specifically: A small fraction of clonotypes showed up in both the CD4 and CD8 compartments, probably as a result of convergent recombination. Computational filtering was required because FACS-sorted repertoires could contain abundant contaminating clonotypes from the bulk population. After the booster, most of the clones that had expanded following primary vaccination were detected again (roughly 97% of CD4 and 80% to 90% of CD8), which suggests that memory was broadly maintained. Because only a couple of donors were included in the study, the extent to which the findings can be generalized is limited. The secondary T-cell response was found to be weaker but faster than the primary response, with a peak reached on day 5 rather than on day 15.

The sample's treatment or condition label, in plain terms: live attenuated yellow fever vaccine strain. PBMCs were isolated from peripheral blood using a standard Ficoll-Paque protocol. CD4 and CD8 T-cell fractions were isolated with Dynabeads CD4 and CD8 positive selection kits. RNA was extracted with TriZol from bulk PBMCs, CD4 and CD8 fractions, and dextramer-positive and dextramer-negative fractions. Sequencing was performed on an Illumina NovaSeq 6000. TCR cDNA was synthesized by 5'RACE template switching, through which a universal primer site and unique molecular identifiers were introduced. Priming of cDNA synthesis was performed from both the TCR alpha and TCR beta constant segments. Libraries were amplified in two PCR steps, with sample barcodes and sequencing adapters added in the second step. Sequencing of the libraries was done on either Illumina HiSeq 2500 (2x100 bp) or NovaSeq (2x150 bp). The original pipeline was this. Demultiplexing of reads and collapsing into UMI consensus sequences were performed with MIGEC, and V(D)J alignment was carried out with MiXCR. Vaccine-responding clonotypes were identified with edgeR using replicate PBMC samples, with FDR below 0.01 and a log2 fold change above 5 up to day 15 being required. CD4 or CD8 identity was assigned to each bulk clonotype according to whether the clonotype was present at higher abundance in the sequenced CD4 repertoire or the sequenced CD8 repertoire. TCRdb trimmed the raw reads at Q25, called clones with MiXCR and kept productive beta chains. CDR3 protein duplicates are merged, each entry listing the most common genes and DNA. The V and J calls and clone size are TCRdb's, not the authors'. The sample records about 130,000 distinct CDR3 sequences, under 9% of which are singletons. The ten most abundant clones make up approximately 39% of the sample.

V and J are truncated by 5 bases and 4 bases respectively, leaving an intervening sequence of 16 bases. Including the terminal cysteine and phenylalanine, the CDR3 comprises 15 residues. Only the CDR3 DNA is retained, 45 bases long and in frame from the first base. The germline V gene (reference sequence) supplies CDR1 MNHEY and CDR2 SMNVEV. Recombination linked TRBV27 to TRBJ2-3; a weak D assignment points to TRBD1 (7 bases agree). The sequence came from a man aged 18 to 29 who received the YFV17D yellow fever vaccine. Sequenced here: CD8+ T cells sorted from PBMCs, sampled on the day of the yellow fever booster vaccination. The CDR3 has the sequence CASSGRGRLADTQYF. The bases read TGTGCCAGCAGTGGCAGGGGGAGGTTGGCAGATACGCAGTATTTT.